The rows below give T cell receptor beta chains drawn from one sample of a study of T cells in Graves' hyperthyroidism and ophthalmopathy. TCRdb fed the multiplex PCR reads into MiXCR, producing one record per CDR3 protein. The table shows around 350,000 distinct CDR3 sequences, with 17% occurring only once. The sample comprised blood. These receptors all come from a young woman with Graves' hyperthyroidism that later progressed to Graves' ophthalmopathy. Both conserved end residues are part of each CDR3. A D gene is named only where the DNA matches it firmly. Clone size, where shown, is once, few, many, or a class for clones that have expanded.

size,V,J,D,CDR3,DNA
many,TRBV11-2,TRBJ1-1,-,CASSLDIMNTEAFF,TGTGCCAGCAGCTTAGATATCATGAACACTGAAGCTTTCTTT
many,TRBV11-2,TRBJ1-6,TRBD1,CASSRSGQTDSPLHF,TGTGCCAGCAGCCGTTCGGGACAGACTGATTCACCCCTCCACTTT
many,TRBV28,TRBJ2-1,-,CASSLREGDEQFF,TGTGCCAGCAGTTTAAGAGAGGGGGATGAGCAGTTCTTC
many,TRBV28,TRBJ1-1,-,CASSFFQVNTEAFF,TGTGCCAGCAGTTTTTTTCAGGTAAACACTGAAGCTTTCTTT
-,TRBV12-3/TRBV12-4,TRBJ1-2,TRBD1,CASSWAGGLNYGYTF,TGTGCCAGCAGTTGGGCAGGGGGCCTTAACTATGGCTACACCTTC
-,TRBV9,TRBJ2-3,TRBD2,CASSVATAGEVTDTQYF,TGTGCCAGCAGCGTAGCGACAGCGGGAGAGGTCACAGATACGCAGTATTTT
-,TRBV4-2,TRBJ1-3,-,CASSHDRGIGNTIYF,TGTGCCAGCAGCCATGACCGGGGGATCGGAAACACCATATATTTT
few,TRBV28,TRBJ2-1,TRBD2,CASTPQAGGLQFF,TGTGCCAGCACCCCGCAAGCGGGAGGGCTACAGTTCTTC
-,TRBV29-1,TRBJ2-2,-,CSAQGVTGELFF,TGCAGCGCCCAGGGTGTGACCGGGGAGCTGTTTTTT
-,TRBV20-1,TRBJ2-7,-,CSARKQGSYEQYF,TGCAGTGCTAGAAAACAGGGCTCCTACGAGCAGTACTTC
-,TRBV10-1,TRBJ1-1,-,CASSVERMNTEAFF,TGCGCCAGCAGTGTTGAACGGATGAACACTGAAGCTTTCTTT
many,TRBV11-2,TRBJ2-2,-,CASSLILGYAAGELFF,TGTGCCAGCAGCTTAATCCTGGGGTACGCGGCCGGGGAGCTGTTTTTT
many,TRBV6-1,TRBJ2-1,TRBD2,CASSVTSGGFANEQFF,TGTGCCAGCAGTGTGACTAGCGGGGGGTTTGCGAATGAGCAGTTCTTC
many,TRBV20-1,TRBJ1-2,-,CSARLLDPDYGYTF,TGCAGTGCGAGGCTTTTGGACCCCGACTATGGCTACACCTTC
many,TRBV12-3/TRBV12-4,TRBJ2-5,TRBD2,CASSLREGTQYF,TGTGCCAGCAGTTTGAGGGAGGGCACCCAGTACTTC
few,TRBV3-1,TRBJ1-5,-,CASSLALNQHQHF,TGTGCCAGCAGTTTAGCCCTAAATCAGCACCAGCATTTT
many,TRBV2,TRBJ1-1,-,CASKPLLAGEAFF,TGTGCCAGCAAACCTCTTCTCGCAGGTGAAGCTTTCTTT
many,TRBV28,TRBJ1-2,TRBD1,CASREPGGDYGYTF,TGTGCCAGCCGAGAACCAGGGGGGGACTATGGCTACACCTTC
-,TRBV18,TRBJ2-7,TRBD1,CASSLDRASYEQYF,TGTGCCAGCTCACTCGACAGGGCAAGCTACGAGCAGTACTTC
many,TRBV15,TRBJ2-3,-,CATSRFSSPYPTSTDTQYF,TGTGCCACCAGCAGGTTTAGTTCCCCTTATCCCACTAGCACAGATACGCAGTATTTT
many,TRBV2,TRBJ2-3,TRBD1,CASKGTGGTDTQYF,TGTGCCAGCAAGGGGACAGGGGGCACAGATACGCAGTATTTT
few,TRBV20-1,TRBJ2-7,TRBD1,CSARGTPRQGNSYEQYF,TGCAGTGCTAGAGGGACCCCGAGACAGGGCAATTCCTACGAGCAGTACTTC
-,TRBV5-4,TRBJ2-7,-,CASSPPPAGPAHHEEQYF,TGTGCCAGCTCACCCCCACCCGCGGGCCCAGCCCACCACGAGGAGCAGTACTTC
-,TRBV6-1,TRBJ2-2,-,CASSPFFPGTTTGELFF,TGTGCCAGCAGTCCCTTCTTCCCCGGGACAACCACCGGGGAGCTGTTTTTT
-,TRBV19,TRBJ2-1,TRBD2,CASSIVPSGGYNEQFF,TGTGCCAGTAGTATAGTTCCAAGCGGGGGATACAATGAGCAGTTCTTC
many,TRBV11-2,TRBJ1-2,-,CASRPPPGSYGYTF,TGTGCCAGCAGACCACCACCGGGAAGCTATGGCTACACCTTC
many,TRBV5-1,TRBJ2-7,-,CASSLSAGPYEQYF,TGCGCCAGCAGCTTGTCCGCAGGACCCTACGAGCAGTACTTC
many,TRBV5-1,TRBJ2-3,-,CASSSPSGTDTQYF,TGCGCCAGCAGCTCCCCGTCGGGTACAGATACGCAGTATTTT
many,TRBV3-1,TRBJ2-7,-,CASSQAFGTPYEQYF,TGTGCCAGCAGCCAAGCTTTTGGGACGCCCTACGAGCAGTACTTC
many,TRBV6-1,TRBJ2-7,-,CASSETQQGGSDEQYF,TGTGCCAGCAGTGAAACCCAGCAGGGAGGCTCGGACGAGCAGTACTTC
many,TRBV7-3,TRBJ1-5,TRBD1,CASSLTSGGSQPQHF,TGTGCCAGCAGCTTAACCTCAGGGGGAAGTCAGCCCCAGCATTTT
many,TRBV20-1,TRBJ2-5,-,CSAAPFWQQQETQYF,TGCAGTGCTGCTCCCTTTTGGCAGCAACAAGAGACCCAGTACTTC
many,TRBV12-3/TRBV12-4,TRBJ2-1,-,CASSVDSSYNEQFF,TGTGCCAGCAGCGTGGACAGTTCCTACAATGAGCAGTTCTTC
-,TRBV12-3/TRBV12-4,TRBJ1-2,-,CASGLRTGYGYTF,TGTGCCAGCGGTTTGCGAACAGGTTATGGCTACACCTTC
-,TRBV7-9,TRBJ2-5,-,CASRESVGETQYF,TGTGCCAGCAGGGAGAGCGTCGGAGAGACCCAGTACTTC
many,TRBV19,TRBJ2-7,-,CASSIGGGDSYEQYF,TGTGCCAGTAGTATAGGCGGCGGGGACTCCTACGAGCAGTACTTC
-,TRBV10-3,TRBJ2-2,-,CAITIGTLETGELFF,TGTGCCATCACAATCGGGACATTGGAAACCGGGGAGCTGTTTTTT
many,TRBV28,TRBJ2-7,TRBD1,CASSLGDRGYEQYF,TGTGCCAGCAGTTTAGGGGACAGGGGCTACGAGCAGTACTTC
-,TRBV11-2,TRBJ2-3,TRBD1,CASSLLGQGGVGDTQYF,TGTGCCAGCAGCTTACTGGGACAGGGAGGGGTCGGAGATACGCAGTATTTT
few,TRBV12-3/TRBV12-4,TRBJ2-3,TRBD2,CASRGTSALDTQYF,TGTGCCAGCAGAGGGACTAGCGCGCTGGATACGCAGTATTTT
-,TRBV11-2,TRBJ2-1,TRBD2,CASSLVAGLSYNEQFF,TGTGCCAGCAGCTTAGTAGCGGGCCTTTCCTACAATGAGCAGTTCTTC